Following are 23 T cell receptor beta chains from one sample sequenced in a study of cytomegalovirus exposure and HLA in healthy donors. The PCR ran on 60 Vbeta and 13 Jbeta primers. Generated by immunoSEQ multiplex PCR, the TCRdb table keeps only in-frame clones and is missing some. The sample has roughly 280,000 clones, just over 70% seen once; the top ten hold roughly 2.4%. Sequenced sample: PBMCs. The receptors here all came from a female donor in good health and CMV-seronegative.

This clone has just a few counts. The V gene is TRBV5-5, the J gene TRBJ2-5; 7 nucleotides agree with TRBD2. CDR3 length: 14 residues. CDR1 is SGHKS and CDR2 is YYEKEE in the germline V gene (reference sequence). With V trimmed by 5 bases and J by 5 bases, 9 bases remained unmatched. CDR3 in DNA: TGTGCCAGCAGGCCTAGCGGACGCGGGGAGACCCAGTACTTC. It encodes CASRPSGRGETQYF.

This clone was seen a single time. CDR3 nucleotides: TGTGCCAGTAGCCAGACCCCCGGACAGAGGGGAAGTGGCTACACCTTC. It translates to CASSQTPGQRGSGYTF. This chain uses TRBV19 with TRBJ1-2, with D possibly TRBD1 on 6 matching bases. V dropped 6 bases and J dropped 7 bases, with 24 bases sitting between them. Germline CDR1 and CDR2: LNHDA and SQIVND (reference sequence). The CDR3 loop spans 16 amino acids.

V gene TRBV6-1 combines with J gene TRBJ2-7; 8 bases agree with TRBD2. The junction had 10 bases not matched to a gene; V was cut back by 2 bases and J by 1 base. The CDR3 totals 17 residues. Germline lookup yields CDR1 MNHNS and CDR2 SASEGT. The CDR3 sequence: CASSEQGTGGPSYEQYF. CDR3 DNA sequence: TGTGCCAGCAGTGAACAGGGGACGGGAGGGCCTTCCTACGAGCAGTACTTC.

The rearrangement links TRBV7-9 to TRBJ1-2; no definite D call. CDR1 and CDR2 from the germline V gene are SEHNR and FQNEAQ (reference sequence). The CDR3 contains 15 residues. V lost 7 bases and J 8 bases, leaving 23 bases between the germline ends. CDR3 amino acids: CASTPSGGSLPGYTF. Here the CDR3 DNA reads TGTGCCAGCACCCCTAGCGGCGGATCCCTTCCGGGCTACACCTTC.

V gene TRBV5-8 combines with J gene TRBJ2-3, with D perhaps TRBD2 (6 bases). Trimming took off 0 bases at V and 2 bases at J, with 10 bases between the two ends. The germline gives CDR1 SGHTS, CDR2 YDEGEE. This CDR3 spans 15 amino acids. The CDR3 coding sequence is TGTGCCAGCAGCTTGGATGGAGGGGACACAGATACGCAGTATTTT. Translation gives CASSLDGGDTDTQYF.

The genes are TRBV5-5 and TRBJ2-7; maybe TRBD2 (6 bases). Germline CDR1 SGHKS, CDR2 YYEKEE (reference sequence). The CDR3 consists of 13 residues. The germline V and J ends were trimmed by 5 bases and 1 base, with 10 bases remaining between them. CDR3 amino acids: CASRTRGSYEQYF. The DNA of the CDR3 is TGTGCCAGCAGGACCCGGGGGTCCTACGAGCAGTACTTC.

The J gene is TRBJ2-7, the V gene TRBV18; perhaps TRBD1 as D (5 bases). The CDR3 is 14 residues long. Trimming left V 0 bases short and J 2 bases short, with 8 bases between. Per germline, CDR1 KGHSH and CDR2 LQKENI. As DNA, the CDR3 is TGTGCCAGCTCACCACCCACAGGTACCTACGAGCAGTACTTC. Its protein product is CASSPPTGTYEQYF.

The chain links TRBV7-2 to TRBJ1-2; 12 bases line up with TRBD1. Germline V lookup: CDR1 SGHTA, CDR2 FQGNSA. Unmatched junction bases numbered 4, after V lost 1 base and J lost 7 bases. The CDR3 has 15 amino acids. CDR3 region: CASSLGDRGRLGYTF. The CDR3 bases are TGTGCCAGCAGCTTAGGGGACAGGGGGCGACTTGGCTACACCTTC.

The chain uses TRBV4-1 and TRBJ2-1; 13 bases map to TRBD2. V lost 4 bases to trimming and J lost 9 bases; unmatched junction nucleotides: 6. CDR1 is MGHRA and CDR2 is YSYEKL in the germline V gene. The CDR3 extends over 15 amino acids. The CDR3 bases are TGCGCCAGCAGCCCGCCGGGACTAGCGGGATTTGAGCAGTTCTTC. This translates into CASSPPGLAGFEQFF.

This chain links TRBV12-5 with TRBJ1-1; D is uncertain. V lost 5 bases and J 3 bases, leaving 4 bases between the germline ends. CDR1 is LGHNT, CDR2 FRNRAP, per germline. This CDR3 is 11 amino acids long. The CDR3 reads CASGRDTEAFF. The CDR3 coding sequence is TGTGCTAGTGGTCGGGACACTGAAGCTTTCTTT.

This chain uses TRBV2 with TRBJ2-7, with D possibly being TRBD2 (6 bases). Trimming cost V 11 bases and J 4 bases, with 15 bases left between them. The germline V gene has CDR1 SNHLY and CDR2 FYNNEI. This CDR3 spans 12 amino acids. CDR3 region: CAGRKTSYEQYF. The CDR3 DNA reads TGTGCCGGGAGGAAAACCTCTTACGAGCAGTACTTC.

This chain uses TRBV28 with TRBJ2-2; 9 bases match TRBD1. The CDR3 has 16 amino acids. CDR1 is MDHEN, CDR2 SYDVKM, per germline. The J segment lost 6 bases and the V segment lost 5 bases, leaving 10 bases of the junction unmatched. In DNA, the CDR3 is TGTGCCAGCAGTCTCCCGGGACAGGGTACCGCCGGGGAGCTGTTTTTT. Translated: CASSLPGQGTAGELFF. Based on the CDR3 plus reference TRBV28 and TRBJ2-2, the full variable domain is DVKVTQSSRYLVKRTGEKVFLECVQDMDHENMFWYRQDPGLGLRLIYFSYDVKMKEKGDIPEGYSVSREKKERFSLILESASTNQTSMYLCASSLPGQGTAGELFFGEGSRLTVL.

The chain couples TRBV27 to TRBJ1-1, with a possible D match to TRBD1 (5 bases). Trimming pared 3 bases from V and 4 bases from J, leaving 12 bases between. Germline CDR1 reads MNHEY; CDR2 reads SMNVEV (reference sequence). This CDR3 is built from 14 residues. The CDR3 reads CASSFSRRGTEAFF. The CDR3 DNA reads as TGTGCCAGCAGTTTTAGTCGTAGGGGCACTGAAGCTTTCTTT.

On this clone itself: Other nucleotide sequences in the sample specify the same CDR3. V is TRBV27 and J is TRBJ1-5, with D maybe TRBD1 (5 bases). The V gene lost 2 bases and the J gene lost 6 bases, with 8 bases spanning the gap. The CDR3 consists of 13 residues. Looked up from germline, CDR1 is MNHEY and CDR2 is SMNVEV (reference sequence). The CDR3 coding sequence is TGTGCCAGCAGTTTAGGTAGGGGTCAGCCCCAGCATTTT. Translation: CASSLGRGQPQHF.

The CDR3 region has the DNA TGTGCCAGCAGCCCTACAGGGGTGGGGCCAGATACGCAGTATTTT. Encoded protein: CASSPTGVGPDTQYF. This chain connects TRBV25-1 to TRBJ2-3, with 7 nucleotides matching TRBD1. CDR1 MGHDK and CDR2 SYGVNS come from the germline V gene. The CDR3 consists of 15 residues. V dropped 6 bases and J dropped 4; count of bases not matched to a gene: 10.

The chain is built from TRBV25-1 and TRBJ2-3; 8 bases match TRBD2. V trimming: 8 bases; J trimming: 3 bases; junction bases outside the gene matches: 7. Germline V CDR1 and CDR2: MGHDK, SYGVNS. The CDR3 consists of 14 residues. CDR3 loop: CASGQRESTDTQYF. CDR3 sequence (DNA): TGTGCCAGCGGCCAGCGGGAGAGTACAGATACGCAGTATTTT.

The chain joins TRBV7-9 to TRBJ2-7, with 10 bases fitting TRBD1. Germline V CDR1 and CDR2: SEHNR, FQNEAQ (reference sequence). Trimming took 0 bases from V and 4 from J; bases not matched to a gene: 0. The CDR3 length is 14 residues. In DNA form, the CDR3 reads TGTGCCAGCAGCTTAGCGGGACAGGGGTACGAGCAGTACTTC. This gives the protein CASSLAGQGYEQYF.

V is TRBV18 and J is TRBJ1-2, with D possibly matching TRBD1 (5 bases). CDR1 and CDR2 (germline): KGHSH, LQKENI. V lost 1 base to trimming and J lost 6 bases, with 12 bases between them. There are 14 residues in the CDR3. The CDR3 region has the DNA TGTGCCAGCTCACCACAGCAGGGTGGAAATGGCTACACCTTC. Translating it yields CASSPQQGGNGYTF.

This clone was recorded a few times. The genes are TRBV29-1 and TRBJ2-4, with a tentative D call TRBD2 (7 bases). V dropped 4 bases and J dropped 0 bases, with 13 bases sitting between them. The CDR3 is 15 amino acids. CDR1 is SQVTM, CDR2 ANQGSEA, per germline. This CDR3 is CSVGGGHVAKNIQYF. DNA for the CDR3: TGCAGCGTTGGGGGGGGGCACGTAGCCAAAAACATTCAGTACTTC.

The chain employs TRBV23-1 and TRBJ2-2, with 12 bases that match TRBD1. TRBV23-1 is recorded as an ORF, its role being uncertain. This CDR3 comprises 21 residues. The V segment lost 4 bases and the J segment 5 bases; nucleotides outside the gene matches: 20. The CDR3 loop is CASSRWGTRDRGRRWTGELFF. CDR3 bases: TGCGCCAGCAGTCGTTGGGGTACCCGGGACAGGGGGCGCAGATGGACCGGGGAGCTGTTTTTT.

The chain links TRBV4-1 to TRBJ2-7, with 8 nucleotides matching TRBD1. The trim removed 1 base at V and 3 bases at J, leaving 5 bases unmatched. The length of the CDR3 is 15 residues. The germline V gene has CDR1 MGHRA and CDR2 YSYEKL. The CDR3 reads CASSQGGQGLYEQYF. In DNA form, the CDR3 reads TGCGCCAGCAGCCAAGGAGGACAGGGACTCTACGAGCAGTACTTC.

This clone was seen a few times. CDR3 amino acids: CASSSTGDSGNTIYF. CDR3 bases: TGCGCCAGCAGCTCCACAGGGGACTCTGGAAACACCATATATTTT. The chain carries TRBV5-1 and TRBJ1-3; 7 bases fit TRBD1. The CDR3 covers 15 residues. Unmatched junction bases numbered 3, after V lost 3 bases and J lost 0 bases. CDR1 and CDR2 from the germline V gene are SGHRS and YFSETQ.

The chain uses TRBV6-1 and TRBJ2-3; D is perhaps TRBD1 (6 bases). In germline, CDR1 is MNHNS, CDR2 SASEGT. V shed 10 bases and J shed 1 base, with 12 bases lying between them. This CDR3 has 13 amino acids. CDR3 in amino acids: CATQGRGTDTQYF. The CDR3 DNA is TGTGCCACTCAGGGGCGTGGCACAGATACGCAGTATTTT.